The 26 T cell receptor beta chains below were found in one sample sequenced in a study of T-cell reconstitution after alpha-beta-depleted transplantation in children. Preparation of the TCRbeta library used unique molecular identifiers. TCRdb processed the PCR reads anew with MiXCR; each CDR3 protein has one entry. The sample gives about 540,000 distinct CDR3 sequences, around 16% of which show up once; more than 2.5% is in the top ten. The specimen was PBMCs from the stem cell graft donor, collected from the stem cell graft. These receptors all come from a human donor who donated a stem cell graft to a child with acute lymphoblastic leukemia.

The chain employs TRBV7-9 and TRBJ1-1; D may be TRBD1 (5 bases). V gave up 5 bases and J gave up 4 bases, with 17 bases separating them. The CDR3 consists of 15 residues. CDR1 SEHNR and CDR2 FQNEAQ come from the germline V gene (reference sequence). CDR3: CASSGGTGWGTEAFF. The CDR3 bases are TGTGCCAGCAGCGGTGGGACGGGATGGGGCACTGAAGCTTTCTTT.

The chain joins TRBV12-5 to TRBJ2-1, with 8 nucleotides matching TRBD1. The CDR3 is 15 residues long. The V gene's germline CDR1 is LGHNT and CDR2 FRNRAP. Trimming at V came to 5 bases and at J to 6 bases, leaving 9 bases not matched to a gene. The CDR3 spells CASGPGTGDLNEQFF. CDR3 nucleotide sequence: TGTGCTAGTGGTCCCGGGACAGGAGATCTCAATGAGCAGTTCTTC. The entire variable domain, with the rest obtained from reference TRBV12-5 and TRBJ2-1, is as follows: DARVTQTPRHKVTEMGQEVTMRCQPILGHNTVFWYRQTMMQGLELLAYFRNRAPLDDSGMPKDRFSAEMPDATLATLKIQPSEPRDSAVYFCASGPGTGDLNEQFFGPGTRLTVL.

The chain carries TRBV7-9 and TRBJ2-1; D is ambiguous. Germline V gene sequence: CDR1 SEHNR, CDR2 FQNEAQ (reference sequence). The CDR3 contains 9 residues. The V and J ends lost 5 bases and 10 bases respectively, with 3 bases between them. The CDR3 reads CASSPEQFF. The CDR3 DNA is TGTGCCAGCAGCCCGGAGCAGTTCTTC.

V and J are TRBV9 and TRBJ2-2; D is possibly TRBD2 (6 bases). Germline lookup yields CDR1 SGDLS and CDR2 YYNGEE. This CDR3 region has 17 residues. V lost 2 bases, J lost 2 bases, and 16 bases lay in between. The CDR3 loop reads CASSVARERANTGELFF. DNA of the CDR3: TGTGCCAGCAGCGTGGCTCGTGAGCGGGCTAACACCGGGGAGCTGTTTTTT.

The gene calls are TRBV7-9 and TRBJ2-1; D remains unclear. The CDR3 is 15 residues long. Trimming took off 2 bases at V and 2 bases at J, with 10 bases between the two ends. The germline V gene has CDR1 SEHNR and CDR2 FQNEAQ (reference sequence). This CDR3 reads CASSLSARTYNEQFF. CDR3 coding DNA: TGTGCCAGCAGCTTATCCGCGAGAACCTACAATGAGCAGTTCTTC.

Of note for this clonotype: At one end, the junction sequence differs from germline, possibly due to a read error. The chain carries TRBV5-1 and TRBJ2-7; 8 nucleotides match TRBD1. CDR3 length: 19 amino acids. Germline CDR1 is SGHRS and CDR2 is YFSETQ. The CDR3 protein is CASSFSGTGILAPSSEQYF. The CDR3 nucleotides are TGCGCCAGCAGCTTCTCCGGGACAGGAATTCTAGCTCCCTCCTCCGAGCAGTACTTC.

The chain joins TRBV7-9 to TRBJ2-7; the D call may be TRBD1 or TRBD2 (6 bases each). V shed 4 bases and J shed 5 bases, with 15 bases lying between them. The V gene's germline CDR1 is SEHNR and CDR2 FQNEAQ (reference sequence). The CDR3 runs to 14 residues. This chain's CDR3 is CASSSGAGSHEQYF. The CDR3 bases are TGTGCCAGCAGCTCAGGGGCGGGAAGCCACGAGCAGTACTTC.

The CDR3 region is CASSTTGNNEQFF. CDR3 in DNA: TGTGCCAGCAGTACTACAGGCAACAATGAGCAGTTCTTC. The chain couples TRBV12-3 or TRBV12-4 to TRBJ2-1, with D perhaps matching TRBD1 (5 bases). Trimming shortened V by 5 bases and J by 5 bases, and 10 bases separated the two germline ends. The CDR3 has 13 residues.

The chain recombines TRBV18 with TRBJ2-2; 8 bases agree with TRBD1. This CDR3 has 15 amino acids. Germline V gene lookup returns CDR1 KGHSH and CDR2 LQKENI. The junction had 4 bases not matched to a gene; V was cut back by 6 bases and J by 1 base. Here the CDR3 DNA reads TGTGCCAGCTCCAGACAGGGGAGGAACACCGGGGAGCTGTTTTTT. This codes for CASSRQGRNTGELFF.

The genes are TRBV20-1 and TRBJ2-2; TRBD2 aligns across 8 bases. Looked up from germline, CDR1 is DFQATT and CDR2 is SNEGSKA (reference sequence). The CDR3 is made up of 17 amino acids. The J segment lost 1 base and the V segment lost 0 bases, leaving 7 bases of the junction unmatched. The CDR3 is CSARDPSTSENTGELFF. CDR3 DNA sequence: TGCAGTGCTAGAGATCCCTCGACTAGCGAGAACACCGGGGAGCTGTTTTTT.

The chain combines TRBV30 with TRBJ2-3; D gene uncertain. Germline assignment: CDR1 GTSNPN and CDR2 SVGIG (reference sequence). V was shortened by 2 bases and J by 2 bases, with 17 bases between the two germline ends. The CDR3 spans 16 residues. The CDR3 protein is CAWSNPSRKNTDTQYF. In DNA, the CDR3 is TGTGCCTGGAGTAATCCCTCGCGGAAGAACACAGATACGCAGTATTTT.

V usage is TRBV9 and J usage is TRBJ2-1, with TRBD2 matching over 10 bases. Unmatched junction bases numbered 8, after V lost 4 bases and J lost 4 bases. Germline CDR1 is SGDLS and CDR2 is YYNGEE. The CDR3 is made up of 16 amino acids. CDR3 in DNA: TGTGCCAGCAGCAAATCCGGGACTAGCGTTTACAATGAGCAGTTCTTC. Its translation: CASSKSGTSVYNEQFF.

DNA of the CDR3: TGTGCCAGCAGCGCAGCCCCGGAAAGGGGATGGATTGGCTACACCTTC. Amino acid sequence: CASSAAPERGWIGYTF. This rearrangement joins TRBV9 to TRBJ1-2, with TRBD1 as a possible D gene (5 bases). Germline values: CDR1 SGDLS, CDR2 YYNGEE. The CDR3 spans 16 residues. V was clipped by 3 bases and J by 7 bases, with 22 bases between them.

This clonotype was detected a few times. The gene calls are TRBV12-3 or TRBV12-4 and TRBJ2-3; 12 positions agree with TRBD2. The CDR3 is made up of 15 amino acids. Germline trimming cut 6 bases from V and 4 bases from J; bases unmatched to any gene: 5. The CDR3 protein is CASSSTSGSADTQYF. CDR3 nucleotides: TGTGCCAGCAGCTCGACTAGCGGGAGTGCAGATACGCAGTATTTT.

CDR3 in amino acids: CASSLGWDINSPLHF. The DNA of the CDR3 is TGTGCCAGCAGCTTAGGGTGGGACATTAATTCACCCCTCCACTTT. V and J are TRBV7-2 and TRBJ1-6; possible D gene TRBD1, 6 bases. CDR1 is SGHTA, CDR2 FQGNSA, per germline. The CDR3 loop spans 15 amino acids. Trimming removed 1 base from V and 6 bases from J, with 10 bases in between.

The chain employs TRBV12-3 or TRBV12-4 and TRBJ1-2; 7 bases align to TRBD1. This CDR3 region has 12 residues. V gave up 5 bases and J gave up 8 bases; unmatched junction bases: 5. Here the CDR3 DNA reads TGTGCCAGCAGTATGAACAGGGGAGGCTACACCTTC. Translation gives CASSMNRGGYTF.

This clonotype was observed a handful of times. This CDR3 reads CASSWTSGSFETQYF. The CDR3 nucleotides are TGTGCCAGCAGCTGGACTAGCGGGAGTTTTGAGACCCAGTACTTC. The chain employs TRBV14 and TRBJ2-5, with 13 nucleotides matching TRBD2. This CDR3 comprises 15 residues. Germline-derived CDR1 and CDR2 are SGHDN and FVKESK. Trimming cost V 5 bases and J 5 bases; bases outside gene matches: 5.

The rearrangement uses TRBV21-1 and TRBJ2-7; the table's D call of TRBD2 was not tested on the DNA. TRBV21-1 is a pseudogene segment. CDR3 size: 17 residues. This chain's CDR3 is CASSKKGGGFVIHEQYF. DNA for the CDR3: TGTGCCAGCAGCAAAAAAGGGGGAGGTTTTGTAATCCACGAGCAGTACTTC.

About this clonotype: One end of the junction does not line up with germline, which may come from a read error. J is TRBJ2-7 and V is TRBV7-9; D uncertain. Germline CDR1 reads SEHNR; CDR2 reads FQNEAQ (reference sequence). This CDR3 contains 11 residues. CDR3 DNA: TGTGCCCGCAGCTTAGGAGACGAGCAGTACTTC. As protein: CARSLGDEQYF.

The chain combines TRBV12-5 with TRBJ2-1, with a weak D call TRBD1 (6 bases). V was trimmed by 6 bases and J by 4 bases, leaving 16 bases between them. This CDR3 is built from 15 residues. Germline V CDR1 and CDR2: LGHNT, FRNRAP. CDR3 sequence reads: CASGPGGGYYNEQFF. CDR3 in DNA: TGTGCTAGTGGCCCTGGTGGGGGCTATTACAATGAGCAGTTCTTC.

This clonotype was seen a few times. The genes are TRBV19 and TRBJ2-3, with D unresolved. The CDR3 has 14 amino acids. Germline-derived CDR1 and CDR2 are LNHDA and SQIVND (reference sequence). V lost 0 bases to trimming and J lost 8 bases, with 12 bases between them. The CDR3 reads CASSIEGGSRTQYF. CDR3 in DNA: TGTGCCAGTAGTATAGAAGGCGGAAGCCGTACGCAGTATTTT.

This clonotype was detected ten times or more. The chain uses TRBV5-1 and TRBJ1-5; D remains unclear. Germline-derived CDR1 and CDR2 are SGHRS and YFSETQ. This CDR3 has 13 residues. Deletions cut 4 bases from V and 5 bases from J, with 10 bases between. In DNA form, the CDR3 reads TGCGCCAGCAGCAGGACGGCCGATCAGCCCCAGCATTTT. Translation: CASSRTADQPQHF.

About this clonotype itself: This could be a read error, since a much larger clone is one nucleotide away. The CDR3 DNA reads as TGTGCCAACAGTTCAGGGGGCAATCAGCCCCAGCATTTT. Protein: CANSSGGNQPQHF. This chain uses TRBV7-3 with TRBJ1-5, with TRBD1 as a possible D gene (6 bases). V lost 10 bases and J 2 bases, leaving 12 bases between the germline ends. This CDR3 is built from 13 residues. CDR1 is SGHTA, CDR2 FQGTGA, per germline.

The CDR3 DNA sequence: TGCAGCGCTGACCTACAGGGGAATGAGCAGTTCTTC. Amino acid sequence: CSADLQGNEQFF. V and J are TRBV29-1 and TRBJ2-1; 7 nucleotides agree with TRBD1. The ends lost 7 bases at V and 7 bases at J; junction bases unmatched: 7. The germline CDR1 and CDR2 sequences are SQVTM and ANQGSEA. The CDR3 spans 12 residues.

This clonotype has more than one count but fewer than ten. This chain joins TRBV5-1 and TRBJ1-1, with a weak D call TRBD1 (6 bases). This CDR3 region has 13 residues. Trimming removed 1 base from V and 4 bases from J, with 8 bases in between. Germline loops: CDR1 SGHRS, CDR2 YFSETQ. CDR3 bases: TGCGCCAGCAGCTTGACAGGGACCACTGAAGCTTTCTTT. Protein: CASSLTGTTEAFF.

The chain carries TRBV25-1 and TRBJ2-7; D might be TRBD1 (5 bases). CDR1 is MGHDK and CDR2 is SYGVNS in the germline V gene. The CDR3 contains 13 residues. Trimming left V 5 bases short and J 4 bases short, with 12 bases between. This CDR3 is CASSRLTAYEQYF. In DNA form, the CDR3 reads TGTGCCAGCAGTCGCCTGACAGCTTACGAGCAGTACTTC.